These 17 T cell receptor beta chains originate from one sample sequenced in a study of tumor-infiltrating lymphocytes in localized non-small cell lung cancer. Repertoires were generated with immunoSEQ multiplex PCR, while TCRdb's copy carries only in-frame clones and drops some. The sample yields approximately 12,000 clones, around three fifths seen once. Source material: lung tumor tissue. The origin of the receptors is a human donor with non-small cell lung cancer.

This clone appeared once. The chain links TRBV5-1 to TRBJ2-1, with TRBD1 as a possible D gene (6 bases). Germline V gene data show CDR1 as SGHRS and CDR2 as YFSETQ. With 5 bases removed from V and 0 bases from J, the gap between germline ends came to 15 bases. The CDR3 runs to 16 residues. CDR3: CASRKTTGSSYNEQFF. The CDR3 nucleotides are TGCGCCAGCAGGAAGACAACAGGGAGCTCCTACAATGAGCAGTTCTTC.

CDR3 bases: TGTGCCAGTAGTACGACAGGGGACGGCACCGGGGAGCTGTTTTTT. Its protein is CASSTTGDGTGELFF. The rearrangement links TRBV19 to TRBJ2-2; TRBD1 matches at 8 bases. This CDR3 is built from 15 residues. J was trimmed by 4 bases and V by 4 bases; bases with no gene match: 5. Germline V lookup: CDR1 LNHDA, CDR2 SQIVND (reference sequence).

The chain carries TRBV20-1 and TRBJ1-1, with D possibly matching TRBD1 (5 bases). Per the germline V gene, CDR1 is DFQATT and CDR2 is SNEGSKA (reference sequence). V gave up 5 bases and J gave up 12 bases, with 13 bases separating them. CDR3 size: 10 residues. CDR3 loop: CSAGGRGTFF. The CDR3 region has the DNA TGCAGTGCTGGGGGTCGGGGAACTTTCTTT.

CDR3 DNA sequence: TGCGGGGCGGGGATCCAAGAGACCCAGTACTTC. Its translation: CGAGIQETQYF. The chain uses TRBV29-1 and TRBJ2-5; D perhaps matches TRBD2 (6 bases). The germline CDR1 and CDR2 sequences are SQVTM and ANQGSEA. CDR3 length equals 11 residues. Full variable domain (outside the CDR3, taken from reference TRBV29-1 and TRBJ2-5): SAVISQKPSRDICQRGTSLTIQCQVDSQVTMMFWYRQQPGQSLTLIATANQGSEATYESGFVIDKFPISRPNLTFSTLTVSNMSPEDSSIYLCGAGIQETQYFGPGTRLLVL.

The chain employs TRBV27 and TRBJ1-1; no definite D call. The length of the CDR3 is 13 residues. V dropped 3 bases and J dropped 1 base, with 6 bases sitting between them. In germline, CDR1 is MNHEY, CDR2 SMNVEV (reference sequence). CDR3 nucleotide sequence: TGTGCCAGCAGTTTCCATGGGAACACTGAAGCTTTCTTT. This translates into CASSFHGNTEAFF.

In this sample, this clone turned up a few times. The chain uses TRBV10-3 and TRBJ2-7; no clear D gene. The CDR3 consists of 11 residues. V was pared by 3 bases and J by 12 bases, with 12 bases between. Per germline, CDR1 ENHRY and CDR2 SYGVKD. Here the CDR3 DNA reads TGTGCCATCAGTGATGCTTATTCCGGGTACTTC. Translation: CAISDAYSGYF.

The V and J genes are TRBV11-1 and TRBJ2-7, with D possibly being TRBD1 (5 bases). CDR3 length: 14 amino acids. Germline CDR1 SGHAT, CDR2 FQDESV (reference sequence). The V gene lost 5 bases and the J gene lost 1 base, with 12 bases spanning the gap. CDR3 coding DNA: TGTGCCAGCAGCGCTCAGGGTCCGTCCTACGAGCAGTACTTC. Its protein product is CASSAQGPSYEQYF.

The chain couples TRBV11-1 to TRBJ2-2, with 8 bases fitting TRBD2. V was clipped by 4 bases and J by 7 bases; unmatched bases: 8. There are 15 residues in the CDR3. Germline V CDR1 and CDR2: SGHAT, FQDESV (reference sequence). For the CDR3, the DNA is TGTGCCAGCAGCTCGGGACTAGGCTTCGACGGGGAGCTGTTTTTT. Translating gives CASSSGLGFDGELFF.

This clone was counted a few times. The CDR3 nucleotides are TGCGCCAGCAGCCCACGGTCCGGGAACTCGAACACTGAAGCTTTCTTT. Its protein product is CASSPRSGNSNTEAFF. The chain recombines TRBV4-1 with TRBJ1-1; D not resolved. CDR3 size: 16 residues. Germline V lookup: CDR1 MGHRA, CDR2 YSYEKL. Trimming pared 4 bases from V and 1 base from J, leaving 16 bases between.

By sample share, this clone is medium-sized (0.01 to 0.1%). Here the CDR3 DNA reads TGTGCCAGCAGTCTGGGACTGGGACAGCCCGCCTACGAGCAGTACTTC. Protein sequence: CASSLGLGQPAYEQYF. The V and J genes are TRBV2 and TRBJ2-7, with D maybe TRBD1 (7 bases). Germline V gene data show CDR1 as SNHLY and CDR2 as FYNNEI. The CDR3 extends over 16 amino acids. V was trimmed by 5 bases and J by 2 bases, leaving 19 bases between them.

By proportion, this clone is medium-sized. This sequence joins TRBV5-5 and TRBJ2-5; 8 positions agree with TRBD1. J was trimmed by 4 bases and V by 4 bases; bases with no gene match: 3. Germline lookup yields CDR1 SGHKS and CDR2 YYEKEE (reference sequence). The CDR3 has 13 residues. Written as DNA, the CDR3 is TGTGCCAGCAGCGCAGGGGGCGCAGAGACCCAGTACTTC. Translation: CASSAGGAETQYF.

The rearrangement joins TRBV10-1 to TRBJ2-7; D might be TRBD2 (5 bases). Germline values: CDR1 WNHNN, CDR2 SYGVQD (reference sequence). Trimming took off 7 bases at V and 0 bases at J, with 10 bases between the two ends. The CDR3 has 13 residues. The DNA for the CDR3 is TGCGCCAGCAAAGAAAGCGGCTCCTACGAGCAGTACTTC. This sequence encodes CASKESGSYEQYF.

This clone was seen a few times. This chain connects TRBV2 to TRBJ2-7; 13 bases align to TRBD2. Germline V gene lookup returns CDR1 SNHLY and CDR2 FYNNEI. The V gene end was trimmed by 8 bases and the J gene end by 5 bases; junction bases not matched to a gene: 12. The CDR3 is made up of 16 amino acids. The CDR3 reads CASERSIGLAGDEQYF. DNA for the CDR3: TGTGCCAGCGAAAGATCGATTGGACTAGCGGGGGACGAGCAGTACTTC. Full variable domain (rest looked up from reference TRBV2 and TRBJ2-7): EPEVTQTPSHQVTQMGQEVILRCVPISNHLYFYWYRQILGQKVEFLVSFYNNEISEKSEIFDDQFSVERPDGSNFTLKIRSTKLEDSAMYFCASERSIGLAGDEQYFGPGTRLTVT.

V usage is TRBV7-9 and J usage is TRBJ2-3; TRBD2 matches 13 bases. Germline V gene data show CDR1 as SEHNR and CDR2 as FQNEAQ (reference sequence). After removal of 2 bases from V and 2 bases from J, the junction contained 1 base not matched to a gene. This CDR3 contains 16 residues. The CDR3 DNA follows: TGTGCCAGCAGCTTAACTAGCGGGGGGGTCACAGATACGCAGTATTTT. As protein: CASSLTSGGVTDTQYF.

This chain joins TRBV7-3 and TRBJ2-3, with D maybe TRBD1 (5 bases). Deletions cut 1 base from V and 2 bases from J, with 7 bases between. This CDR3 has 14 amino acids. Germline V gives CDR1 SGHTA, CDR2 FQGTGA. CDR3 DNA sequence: TGTGCCAGCAGCTTAAGGGGCACCACAGATACGCAGTATTTT. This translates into CASSLRGTTDTQYF.

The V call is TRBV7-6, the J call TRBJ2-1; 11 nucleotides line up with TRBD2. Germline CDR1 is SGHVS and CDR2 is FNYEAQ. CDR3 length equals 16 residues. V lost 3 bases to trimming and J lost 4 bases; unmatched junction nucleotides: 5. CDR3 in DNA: TGTGCCAGCAGCTTGACGACTAGCGGGAAGTACAATGAGCAGTTCTTC. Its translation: CASSLTTSGKYNEQFF.

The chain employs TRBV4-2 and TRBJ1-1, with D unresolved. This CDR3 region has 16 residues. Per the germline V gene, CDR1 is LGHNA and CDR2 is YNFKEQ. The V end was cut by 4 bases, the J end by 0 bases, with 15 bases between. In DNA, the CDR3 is TGTGCCAGCAGCCCCCCCCGTGGCGCTTTGAACACTGAAGCTTTCTTT. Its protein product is CASSPPRGALNTEAFF.